A single sample gave rise to the 5 T cell receptor beta chains below, sequenced in a study of shared clonotypes between healthy human individuals. Only in-frame clones appear in the TCRdb table, and some are missing; sequencing was by immunoSEQ multiplex PCR. The table records a few hundred thousand clones, about 96% of them present only once. The sample consisted of naive CD4+ T cells sorted from blood. The subset is: CD45RA+ positively selected. All receptors derive from a woman aged 30 to 39 in good health.

This clone occurred once. The chain recombines TRBV4-1 with TRBJ2-6; D might be TRBD2 (5 bases). The CDR3 is 17 amino acids. Trimming took off 0 bases at V and 3 bases at J, with 12 bases between the two ends. Per the germline V gene, CDR1 is MGHRA and CDR2 is YSYEKL. This chain's CDR3 is CASSQDIGNSGANVLTF. The CDR3 DNA sequence: TGCGCCAGCAGCCAAGATATCGGGAATAGTGGGGCCAACGTCCTGACTTTC.

The rearrangement links TRBV5-1 to TRBJ2-7; a possible D gene is TRBD2 (6 bases). CDR3 length: 15 amino acids. From germline, CDR1 is SGHRS and CDR2 YFSETQ. V was trimmed by 1 base and J by 6 bases, leaving 17 bases between them. DNA of the CDR3: TGCGCCAGCAGCTTGTATACGACCGGGCGGGGCGAGCAGTACTTC. Translation: CASSLYTTGRGEQYF. The variable domain in full, with the rest retrieved from reference TRBV5-1 and TRBJ2-7, is KAGVTQTPRYLIKTRGQQVTLSCSPISGHRSVSWYQQTPGQGLQFLFEYFSETQRNKGNFPGRFSGRQFSNSRSEMNVSTLELGDSALYLCASSLYTTGRGEQYFGPGTRLTVT.

The chain employs TRBV19 and TRBJ1-6; D gene uncertain. CDR3 length: 15 amino acids. The germline CDR1 and CDR2 sequences are LNHDA and SQIVND (reference sequence). The ends were cut back, 5 bases at V and 10 bases at J, with 18 bases in the middle. In DNA, the CDR3 is TGTGCCAGTAGTCGTTTTTTACCGAAGGTATCACCCCTCCACTTT. Its protein is CASSRFLPKVSPLHF.

The chain joins TRBV27 to TRBJ2-1; maybe TRBD1 (5 bases). V lost 3 bases, J lost 6 bases, and 18 bases lay in between. Per the germline V gene, CDR1 is MNHEY and CDR2 is SMNVEV (reference sequence). The CDR3 contains 16 residues. The CDR3 nucleotides are TGTGCCAGCAGTTTTTTCAGCCAAACAGGTACCAATGAGCAGTTCTTC. This sequence encodes CASSFFSQTGTNEQFF.

This chain links TRBV29-1 with TRBJ1-5; D ambiguous. The V and J ends lost 5 bases and 0 bases respectively, with 11 bases between them. The CDR3 has 14 residues. In germline, CDR1 is SQVTM, CDR2 ANQGSEA. The CDR3 protein is CSVSLTDSNQPQHF. In nucleotides, the CDR3 is TGCAGCGTTAGCTTGACGGATAGCAATCAGCCCCAGCATTTT.